This entry lists 30 T cell receptor beta chains sequenced from one sample in a study of cytomegalovirus exposure and HLA in healthy donors. PCR involved 60 Vbeta and 13 Jbeta primers. Sequenced by immunoSEQ multiplex PCR; TCRdb stores in-frame clones only, minus some. The repertoire holds over 200,000 clones, with about 89% as singletons. The material sequenced was PBMCs. All receptors derive from a woman younger than 35 in good health and CMV-seronegative.

CDR3 loop: CASSSIGTPYEQYF. CDR3 DNA sequence: TGTGCCAGCAGCTCAATCGGGACACCTTACGAGCAGTACTTC. The rearrangement joins TRBV5-5 to TRBJ2-7; D perhaps matches TRBD1 (6 bases). Germline V gives CDR1 SGHKS, CDR2 YYEKEE (reference sequence). CDR3 length: 14 residues. Trimming took off 3 bases at V and 4 bases at J, with 14 bases between the two ends.

This chain links TRBV18 with TRBJ2-7; TRBD2 matches 8 bases. Germline CDR1 and CDR2: KGHSH and LQKENI. This CDR3 region has 15 residues. The V segment lost 3 bases and the J segment 6 bases; nucleotides outside the gene matches: 10. CDR3 nucleotides: TGTGCCAGCTCACCGACCCTCAGCGGGGGTCTCGAGCAGTACTTC. Its protein product is CASSPTLSGGLEQYF.

The chain uses TRBV15 and TRBJ1-1; 8 bases match TRBD1. This CDR3 region has 15 residues. Unmatched junction bases numbered 15, after V lost 5 bases and J lost 10 bases. Germline V lookup: CDR1 LNHNV, CDR2 YYDKDF (reference sequence). CDR3 amino acids: CATSPSTGAPYGAFF. As DNA, the CDR3 is TGTGCCACCAGCCCGTCGACAGGGGCCCCATATGGAGCTTTCTTT.

This rearrangement joins TRBV27 to TRBJ2-3; 10 bases fit TRBD1. This CDR3 comprises 17 residues. The V gene end was trimmed by 4 bases and the J gene end by 2 bases; junction bases not matched to a gene: 9. Germline V CDR1 and CDR2: MNHEY, SMNVEV (reference sequence). The CDR3 protein is CASSSRGDRGYTDTQYF. The CDR3, as DNA: TGTGCCAGCAGTTCCCGGGGGGACAGGGGTTACACAGATACGCAGTATTTT.

This rearrangement joins TRBV7-2 to TRBJ1-3; maybe TRBD1 (5 bases). The CDR3 is 13 amino acids. CDR1 is SGHTA, CDR2 FQGNSA, per germline. Deletions cut 6 bases from V and 2 bases from J, with 8 bases between. Written as DNA, the CDR3 is TGTGCCAGCAGTTCAGGGCCTGGAAACACCATATATTTT. As protein: CASSSGPGNTIYF.

The chain has TRBV14 and TRBJ2-5; 11 bases agree with TRBD1. Germline CDR1 reads SGHDN; CDR2 reads FVKESK. After removal of 4 bases from V and 5 bases from J, the junction contained 6 bases not matched to a gene. CDR3 length: 15 amino acids. The CDR3 protein is CASSLTGQGEETQYF. The CDR3 bases are TGTGCCAGCAGCCTTACGGGACAGGGGGAGGAGACCCAGTACTTC.

The chain combines TRBV6-1 with TRBJ2-7, with TRBD2 matching over 11 bases. This CDR3 has 15 amino acids. J gave up 5 bases and V 6 bases, and 9 bases lay outside the gene matches. Germline V gene data show CDR1 as MNHNS and CDR2 as SASEGT. The CDR3 sequence is CASRRLAGGPDEQYF. CDR3 DNA sequence: TGTGCCAGCAGGAGATTAGCGGGAGGGCCAGACGAGCAGTACTTC.

V and J are TRBV5-1 and TRBJ2-7; D might be TRBD1 (6 bases). CDR3 size: 13 residues. The germline gives CDR1 SGHRS, CDR2 YFSETQ. V gave up 2 bases and J gave up 5 bases, with 11 bases separating them. Here the CDR3 DNA reads TGCGCCAGCAGCTTTATGGGGGCCGACGAGCAGTACTTC. Its translation is CASSFMGADEQYF.

The genes are TRBV5-1 and TRBJ2-5; a weak D match, TRBD1 (6 bases). V gave up 5 bases and J gave up 2 bases, with 16 bases separating them. The CDR3 is 15 amino acids. Germline CDR1 SGHRS, CDR2 YFSETQ. The CDR3 DNA reads TGCGCCAGCAGACCCCCCGGGACAACACAAGAGACCCAGTACTTC. This encodes CASRPPGTTQETQYF.

V usage is TRBV4-1 and J usage is TRBJ2-5; D is possibly TRBD1 (6 bases). Germline V lookup: CDR1 MGHRA, CDR2 YSYEKL. This CDR3 spans 15 amino acids. V lost 1 base, J lost 4 bases, and 13 bases lay in between. The CDR3 region has the DNA TGCGCCAGCAGCCAAGCAGGGGCCCTTCTAGAGACCCAGTACTTC. Translated, it gives CASSQAGALLETQYF.

The CDR3 coding sequence is TGTGCCAGCAGCGTAGTTCCAGGGAACGAGCAGTACTTC. Amino acid sequence: CASSVVPGNEQYF. The chain has TRBV9 and TRBJ2-7, with D possibly being TRBD1 (5 bases). With 0 bases removed from V and 5 bases from J, the gap between germline ends came to 9 bases. Germline V gene lookup returns CDR1 SGDLS and CDR2 YYNGEE. The CDR3 has 13 amino acids. Supplemented by reference TRBV9 and TRBJ2-7, the full variable domain reads DSGVTQTPKHLITATGQRVTLRCSPRSGDLSVYWYQQSLDQGLQFLIQYYNGEERAKGNILERFSAQQFPDLHSELNLSSLELGDSALYFCASSVVPGNEQYFGPGTRLTVT.

V and J are TRBV7-9 and TRBJ2-3; 11 bases are a match to TRBD2. The CDR3 covers 16 residues. The germline gives CDR1 SEHNR, CDR2 FQNEAQ (reference sequence). V shed 1 base and J 2 bases; nucleotides not matched to a gene: 2. Written as DNA, the CDR3 is TGTGCCAGCAGCTTAGAGGGACTAGCGGCCACAGATACGCAGTATTTT. This encodes CASSLEGLAATDTQYF.

The V call is TRBV4-3, the J call TRBJ1-1; the match to TRBD1 covers 9 bases. The CDR3 has 14 residues. Per germline, CDR1 LGHNA and CDR2 YSLEER. V dropped 3 bases and J dropped 5; count of bases not matched to a gene: 4. This CDR3 reads CASSHSDRGTEAFF. The CDR3 bases are TGCGCCAGCAGCCACTCCGACAGGGGGACTGAAGCTTTCTTT.

This rearrangement joins TRBV10-1 to TRBJ1-2; D is unresolved. There are 13 residues in the CDR3. Germline CDR1 WNHNN, CDR2 SYGVQD (reference sequence). Trimming removed 2 bases at V and 0 bases at J, with 4 bases between. The CDR3 nucleotides are TGCGCCAGCAGTGAGGACACTAACTATGGCTACACCTTC. Protein sequence: CASSEDTNYGYTF.

This clone was seen a single time. The J gene is TRBJ2-7, the V gene TRBV4-3; 7 nucleotides agree with TRBD2. CDR1 LGHNA and CDR2 YSLEER come from the germline V gene. CDR3 length equals 16 residues. V was clipped by 1 base and J by 6 bases; unmatched bases: 12. This CDR3 reads CASSQGTRESSVEQYF. For the CDR3, the DNA is TGCGCCAGCAGCCAAGGTACGCGGGAGTCTTCGGTCGAGCAGTACTTC.

The chain is built from TRBV7-9 and TRBJ2-7; 8 bases are a match to TRBD1. The length of the CDR3 is 13 residues. Trimming took 8 bases from V and 0 from J; bases not matched to a gene: 3. Germline V gene data show CDR1 as SEHNR and CDR2 as FQNEAQ (reference sequence). Here the CDR3 reads CASRDRYSYEQYF. Here the CDR3 DNA reads TGTGCCAGCCGGGACAGGTACTCCTACGAGCAGTACTTC.

This rearrangement joins TRBV7-6 to TRBJ1-1, with D perhaps TRBD1 (5 bases). V shed 0 bases and J shed 6 bases, with 8 bases lying between them. In germline, CDR1 is SGHVS, CDR2 FNYEAQ. The CDR3 has 13 residues. The CDR3: CASSLARGSEAFF. The CDR3 DNA reads TGTGCCAGCAGCTTAGCGCGGGGGTCTGAAGCTTTCTTT.

The chain has TRBV7-2 and TRBJ1-5; tentatively, D is TRBD1 (5 bases). The CDR3 length is 17 residues. Germline values: CDR1 SGHTA, CDR2 FQGNSA. V was shortened by 1 base and J by 2 bases, with 15 bases between the two germline ends. The CDR3 reads CASSLESGVFGNQPQHF. As DNA, the CDR3 is TGTGCCAGCAGCTTAGAATCGGGGGTCTTCGGCAATCAGCCCCAGCATTTT.

The chain employs TRBV30 and TRBJ2-3; possible D gene TRBD2, 5 bases. The germline V gene has CDR1 GTSNPN and CDR2 SVGIG (reference sequence). CDR3 length equals 12 residues. Trimming stripped 0 bases from V and 6 bases from J, with 7 bases between. This CDR3 reads CAWSVRGDTQYF. Here the CDR3 DNA reads TGTGCCTGGAGTGTACGCGGGGATACGCAGTATTTT.

The chain recombines TRBV5-4 with TRBJ1-4, with D possibly matching TRBD1 (6 bases). CDR1 is SGHNT and CDR2 is YYREEE in the germline V gene (reference sequence). V was pared by 5 bases and J by 6 bases, with 14 bases between. The CDR3 spans 14 residues. The CDR3 DNA reads TGTGCCAGCAGGGGGACATTGAGGGATGAAAAACTGTTTTTT. Protein: CASRGTLRDEKLFF.

This chain links TRBV9 with TRBJ1-1; D unresolved. V dropped 0 bases and J dropped 5 bases, with 11 bases sitting between them. The CDR3 is 14 amino acids. Germline assignment: CDR1 SGDLS and CDR2 YYNGEE. CDR3 sequence reads: CASSVETSSTEAFF. Here the CDR3 DNA reads TGTGCCAGCAGCGTAGAAACCTCGAGTACTGAAGCTTTCTTT.

The gene calls are TRBV6-5 and TRBJ1-2, with D tentatively TRBD1 (5 bases). The germline CDR1 and CDR2 sequences are MNHEY and SVGAGI. V was cut by 2 bases and J by 8 bases, with 12 bases left in between. CDR3 length: 13 residues. The DNA of the CDR3 is TGTGCCAGCAGTTACGGCCAGGGCATCGGCTACACCTTC. Translated: CASSYGQGIGYTF.

In its sample, this clone was seen a few times. This chain joins TRBV4-1 and TRBJ2-1, with unresolved D. The CDR3 runs 16 residues. V dropped 0 bases and J dropped 2 bases, with 11 bases sitting between them. In germline, CDR1 is MGHRA, CDR2 YSYEKL. CDR3 sequence (DNA): TGCGCCAGCAGCCAAGATCATACTTATACCTACAATGAGCAGTTCTTC. Its protein is CASSQDHTYTYNEQFF.

This chain connects TRBV4-2 to TRBJ2-7; possibly TRBD1 for D (5 bases). V was pared by 4 bases and J by 2 bases, with 12 bases between. The CDR3 covers 14 residues. CDR1 is LGHNA and CDR2 is YNFKEQ in the germline V gene. The CDR3 DNA follows: TGTGCCAGCAGCCGCGTCAGGGAAGCCTACGAGCAGTACTTC. Translation: CASSRVREAYEQYF.

The chain couples TRBV11-2 to TRBJ2-5; TRBD2 is a possible D gene (5 bases). Trimming removed 4 bases from V and 5 bases from J, with 14 bases in between. Per germline, CDR1 SGHAT and CDR2 FQNNGV. This CDR3 has 14 amino acids. CDR3 amino acids: CASSSSRGWETQYF. CDR3 nucleotides: TGTGCCAGCAGCTCCAGCAGAGGGTGGGAGACCCAGTACTTC.

V gene TRBV10-3 combines with J gene TRBJ2-7; 9 bases match TRBD2. The CDR3 sequence is 19 residues long. J was trimmed by 3 bases and V by 2 bases; bases with no gene match: 17. Germline CDR1 reads ENHRY; CDR2 reads SYGVKD. CDR3 nucleotide sequence: TGTGCCATCAGTGAGGCAGGACCGGTGGCGGGGGGGCTCAGCTACGAGCAGTACTTC. Its protein is CAISEAGPVAGGLSYEQYF.

CDR3 DNA: TGCGCCAGCAGCCCAGGACTCCTGAATGAGCAGTTCTTC. Encoded protein: CASSPGLLNEQFF. This chain uses TRBV4-1 with TRBJ2-1; possible D gene TRBD2, 5 bases. Trimming removed 4 bases from V and 7 bases from J, with 11 bases in between. The CDR3 consists of 13 residues. Germline-derived CDR1 and CDR2 are MGHRA and YSYEKL.

The CDR3: CASSLVVRNYGYTF. The CDR3 DNA follows: TGTGCCAGCAGCTTGGTTGTCCGTAACTATGGCTACACCTTC. This chain links TRBV5-6 with TRBJ1-2; D is ambiguous. Germline V gene lookup returns CDR1 SGHDT and CDR2 YYEEEE. The CDR3 extends over 14 amino acids. Trimming removed 0 bases from V and 1 base from J, with 7 bases in between.

The genes are TRBV7-2 and TRBJ1-5; 10 bases fit TRBD1. The V gene's germline CDR1 is SGHTA and CDR2 FQGNSA. CDR3 length: 15 amino acids. Losses at the gene ends were 4 bases for V and 6 bases for J; bases not matched to a gene: 6. The chain's CDR3 is CASSYRDRGGQPQHF. Here the CDR3 DNA reads TGTGCCAGCAGCTACCGGGACAGGGGAGGTCAGCCCCAGCATTTT.

About this clone itself: At one boundary the junction diverges from the germline segment, which might be a read error. The rearrangement uses TRBV11-2 and TRBJ2-2, with 8 bases lining up with TRBD1. This CDR3 spans 16 amino acids. Looked up from germline, CDR1 is SGHAT and CDR2 is FQNNGV. CDR3 nucleotides: TGTGCCAGCTCGCGTTTAAGACAGGGGAACACCGGGGAGCTGTTTTTC. Its translation: CASSRLRQGNTGELFF.